Below, 4 T cell receptor beta chains from the same sample are listed, as sequenced in a study of blood T cells in healthy people across ages. Then a second PCR, running roughly 7 to 12 cycles, was carried out with a sample-barcoded 5' primer and a J-beta primer mix. From the 5' RACE reads, TCRdb called clonotypes with MiXCR, one entry per CDR3 protein. Of about 640,000 distinct CDR3 sequences listed, about 53% are singletons. The sequencing input was blood. The receptor source for this set is a man aged 60 to 75 in good health.

This chain uses TRBV7-9 with TRBJ2-7; possible D gene TRBD1, 6 bases. The germline gives CDR1 SEHNR, CDR2 FQNEAQ (reference sequence). CDR3 length: 15 amino acids. V lost 1 base and J 5 bases, leaving 15 bases between the germline ends. In nucleotides, the CDR3 is TGTGCCAGCAGCTTAGACGGACAGCTAAGGAACGAGCAGTACTTC. Its translation is CASSLDGQLRNEQYF.

The chain uses TRBV5-1 and TRBJ1-2; no reliable D call. The germline CDR1 and CDR2 sequences are SGHRS and YFSETQ. Trimming left V 4 bases short and J 1 base short, with 11 bases between. This CDR3 region has 14 residues. DNA of the CDR3: TGCGCCAGCAGCCCGGACGGAAATAACTATGGCTACACCTTC. Amino acids: CASSPDGNNYGYTF.

This clonotype came up a few times. The chain has TRBV20-1 and TRBJ2-5; no clear D. The CDR3 is 12 residues long. Germline V gene data show CDR1 as DFQATT and CDR2 as SNEGSKA (reference sequence). With 6 bases removed from V and 7 bases from J, the gap between germline ends came to 15 bases. In DNA, the CDR3 is TGCAGTGCCCAAACTGCGGCCGGGACCCAGTACTTC. Protein: CSAQTAAGTQYF.

The chain is built from TRBV2 and TRBJ2-2; maybe TRBD2 (5 bases). Trimming stripped 5 bases from V and 6 bases from J, with 19 bases between. There are 16 residues in the CDR3. Germline CDR1 and CDR2: SNHLY and FYNNEI. CDR3 in amino acids: CASSPTLAGVAGELFF. In DNA, the CDR3 is TGTGCCAGCAGTCCTACCCTAGCAGGAGTGGCCGGGGAGCTGTTTTTT.